The source of this TCR beta chain is a study of chemoradiotherapy in HPV16-positive cancers. Notes on the study in general: During treatment, candidate HPV-specific clones and E7-related motifs expanded in tumor.

A remark on this clone: Its matching antigen is unknown.

The CDR3 runs 14 residues. V lost 2 bases, J lost 0 bases, and 7 bases lay in between. Germline V gene data show CDR1 as WSHSY and CDR2 as SAAADI. This table comes from immunoSEQ multiplex PCR, and its TCRdb copy is limited to in-frame clones, with some not included. Among about 3,000 clones listed, around four fifths were seen once. Sequencing used blood, obtained from a patient who underwent chemoradiotherapy. This clonotype was obtained from a human donor with HPV-associated anogenital cancer. V is TRBV10-2 and J is TRBJ1-1; a weak D match, TRBD1 (5 bases). CDR3: CASSEPGLNTEAFF. CDR3 DNA: TGCGCCAGCAGTGAGCCAGGGCTGAACACTGAAGCTTTCTTT.